Listed here is a single T cell receptor beta chain. This sample is part of a study of blood T cell repertoires in COVID-19. Germline values: CDR1 LGHDT, CDR2 YNNKEL (reference sequence). There are 13 residues in the CDR3. V was shortened by 1 base and J by 5 bases, with 8 bases between the two germline ends. The repertoire was sequenced with immunoSEQ multiplex PCR; TCRdb's copy has only in-frame clones and lacks some. The sample consists of some 300,000 clones, approximately 90% of them appearing once. This TCR derives from a woman aged 45-59 years with COVID-19, enrolled during active disease. The chain employs TRBV3-1 (or the pseudogene TRBV3-2) and TRBJ2-5; TRBD2 is a possible D gene (6 bases). The specimen sequenced was peripheral blood. CDR3 sequence (DNA): TGTGCCAGCAGCCAAGGAAGCGGGGAGACCCAGTACTTC. Encoded protein: CASSQGSGETQYF.